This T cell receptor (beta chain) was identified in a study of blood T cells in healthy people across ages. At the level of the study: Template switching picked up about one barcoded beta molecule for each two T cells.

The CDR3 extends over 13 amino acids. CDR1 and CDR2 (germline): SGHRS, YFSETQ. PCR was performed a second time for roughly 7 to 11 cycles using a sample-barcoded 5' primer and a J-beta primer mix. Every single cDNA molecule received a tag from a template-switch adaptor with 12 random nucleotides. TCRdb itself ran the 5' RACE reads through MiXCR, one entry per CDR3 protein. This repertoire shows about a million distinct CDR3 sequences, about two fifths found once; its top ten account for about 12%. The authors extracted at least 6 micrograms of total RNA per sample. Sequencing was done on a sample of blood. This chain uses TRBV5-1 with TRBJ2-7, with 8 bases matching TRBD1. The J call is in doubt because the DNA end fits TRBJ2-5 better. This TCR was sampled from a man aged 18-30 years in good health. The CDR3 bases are TGCGCCAGCAGCGCAGGACAGGGAAAGACCCAGTACTTC. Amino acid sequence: CASSAGQGKTQYF.